The clone carrying this T cell receptor beta chain was counted between two and nine times. What it binds is unknown. TCRalpha and TCRbeta libraries used 5'RACE with constant-segment primers and UMIs. A single record per CDR3 protein comes from TCRdb applying MiXCR to the 5' RACE reads. The data show approximately 250,000 distinct CDR3 sequences, around 17% seen once. This sample is part of a study of T-cell memory formation after mild COVID-19. Trimming removed 7 bases from V and 3 bases from J, with 15 bases in between. CDR3 length: 15 residues. The germline V gene encodes CDR1 MNHEY and CDR2 SVGAGI. General study findings and limits: The CD4+ clones that contracted clustered mainly within CM and EM, and the CD8+ clones concentrated in EMRA. Contracting clones from day 15 to 85 showed balanced CD4/CD8; later expanders favored CD4+.

Sequencing was carried out using PBMCs or a T cell subset sorted from them (not recorded which). V usage is TRBV6-5 and J usage is TRBJ2-2; tentatively, D is TRBD2 (6 bases). The TCR sequence derives from a man younger than 35 who had mild COVID-19 (a few samples of this study predate the infection). Cell type and time point are not known. This CDR3 is CASKFAGWDTGELFF. CDR3 DNA: TGTGCCAGCAAATTTGCGGGGTGGGACACCGGGGAGCTGTTTTTT.